A single sample gave rise to the 5 T cell receptor beta chains below, sequenced in a study of OX40 agonist ivuxolimab in advanced cancers. The assay was immunoSEQ multiplex PCR, and TCRdb's table has in-frame clones only and misses some. The sample contains roughly 46,000 clones, more than 85% of which appear only once. The sample here was CD4+ or CD8+ T cells sorted from blood, taken in a trial of the OX40 agonist ivuxolimab. These receptor sequences come from an adult with an advanced solid tumor such as melanoma, head and neck, liver or kidney cancer.

The chain combines TRBV7-6 with TRBJ1-3, with a tentative D call TRBD1 (5 bases). The germline V gene has CDR1 SGHVS and CDR2 FNYEAQ. Deletions cut 5 bases from V and 4 bases from J, with 18 bases between. This CDR3 spans 16 amino acids. CDR3 DNA sequence: TGTGCCAGCAGCGACCACAGGAGAGCTACGGGAAACACCATATATTTT. It codes for CASSDHRRATGNTIYF.

This chain joins TRBV19 and TRBJ1-5, with D possibly being TRBD1 (6 bases). Germline V gene data show CDR1 as LNHDA and CDR2 as SQIVND (reference sequence). This CDR3 spans 16 amino acids. The V and J ends lost 4 bases and 3 bases respectively, with 16 bases between them. CDR3: CASSTIRGGFNQPQHF. The CDR3 coding sequence is TGTGCCAGTAGTACCATCCGGGGGGGCTTCAATCAGCCCCAGCATTTT.

This chain joins TRBV7-8 and TRBJ1-1; 7 nucleotides match TRBD1. The V and J ends lost 5 bases and 4 bases, in that order; junction bases with no gene match: 10. Germline lookup yields CDR1 SGHVS and CDR2 FQNEAQ. The CDR3 runs 15 residues. The CDR3 region is CASSRSGTVLTEAFF. The CDR3 DNA follows: TGTGCCAGCAGCCGTTCCGGGACAGTCCTCACTGAAGCTTTCTTT.

The V gene is TRBV6-5, the J gene TRBJ2-2; D remains ambiguous. With 0 bases removed from V and 4 bases from J, the gap between germline ends came to 6 bases. The CDR3 has 14 residues. Germline V gene sequence: CDR1 MNHEY, CDR2 SVGAGI. In DNA, the CDR3 is TGTGCCAGCAGTTACTCGGAGACCACCGGGGAGCTGTTTTTT. This translates into CASSYSETTGELFF.

V gene TRBV9 combines with J gene TRBJ2-7; D is possibly TRBD2 (6 bases). Trimming shortened V by 0 bases and J by 2 bases, and 15 bases separated the two germline ends. Germline CDR1 SGDLS, CDR2 YYNGEE. The CDR3 loop spans 16 amino acids. This CDR3 is CASSVATAGRTYEQYF. CDR3 coding DNA: TGTGCCAGCAGCGTAGCTACGGCGGGGCGAACCTACGAGCAGTACTTC.